Listed below are T cell receptor beta chains from one sample, sequenced in a study of Tregs in tolerant kidney transplant recipients. Generated by immunoSEQ multiplex PCR, the TCRdb table keeps only in-frame clones and is missing some. The sample carries over 50,000 clones, more than 70% recorded once. The sequenced sample consisted of CD4+ T cells from blood. Receptor source: a human donor in good health. Each CDR3 is given with its conserved first and last residue. D genes are given only for firm matches. The size entry is marked missing in some rows and otherwise reads once, few, many or a size class.

NA,TRBD2,TRBV7-2,TRBJ2-5,CASSIGRETQYF,TGTGCCAGCAGCATCGGGAGGGAGACCCAGTACTTC
NA,NA,TRBV28,TRBJ1-4,CASSLGGQTNEKLFF,TGTGCCAGCAGTTTAGGAGGACAGACTAATGAAAAACTGTTTTTT
NA,TRBD2,TRBV18,TRBJ2-4,CASSPRNTGGFGKNIQYF,TGTGCCAGCTCACCTAGAAACACGGGAGGTTTTGGCAAAAACATTCAGTACTTC
NA,NA,TRBV5-1,TRBJ2-3,CASSLGGPTDTQYF,TGCGCCAGCAGCTTGGGGGGGCCCACAGATACGCAGTATTTT
NA,TRBD2,TRBV12-5,TRBJ2-1,CASGLGSGGVSYNEQFF,TGTGCTAGTGGTTTGGGTAGCGGGGGGGTCTCCTACAATGAGCAGTTCTTC
NA,NA,TRBV29-1,TRBJ1-2,CSVAGTGGYTF,TGCAGCGTTGCAGGGACGGGGGGCTACACCTTC
NA,NA,TRBV4-1,TRBJ1-1,CASSQLGYTEAFF,TGCGCCAGCAGCCAGTTGGGGTACACTGAAGCTTTCTTT
NA,NA,TRBV23-1,TRBJ1-1,CASSQFGLVTEAFF,TGCGCCAGCAGTCAATTCGGGTTAGTCACTGAAGCTTTCTTT
medium-sized,NA,TRBV7-2,TRBJ2-7,CASSTQGGSYEQYF,TGTGCCAGCAGCACACAGGGGGGGAGCTACGAGCAGTACTTC
NA,TRBD1,TRBV28,TRBJ2-1,CASSAYRGHNEQFF,TGTGCCAGCAGTGCTTACAGGGGGCACAATGAGCAGTTCTTC
NA,NA,TRBV9,TRBJ2-1,CASSVAQAGMSYNEQFF,TGTGCCAGCAGCGTAGCCCAAGCGGGCATGTCCTACAATGAGCAGTTCTTC
NA,TRBD2,TRBV4-2,TRBJ2-2,CASRPGLTNTGELFF,TGTGCCAGCAGGCCGGGACTAACGAACACCGGGGAGCTGTTTTTT
NA,NA,TRBV9,TRBJ1-6,CASSGAGSGFGSPLHF,TGTGCCAGCAGCGGGGCGGGCTCGGGGTTCGGTTCACCCCTCCACTTT
NA,NA,TRBV5-6,TRBJ1-6,CASSLGRAGSPLHF,TGTGCCAGCAGCCTAGGGAGGGCTGGGTCACCCCTCCACTTT
NA,NA,TRBV7-3,TRBJ2-7,CASSLRQGSTSEQYF,TGTGCCAGCAGCCTTAGACAGGGTTCGACTAGCGAGCAGTACTTC
NA,TRBD2,TRBV4-1,TRBJ2-5,CASSRGLAGNQETQYF,TGCGCCAGCAGCCGGGGACTAGCGGGAAACCAAGAGACCCAGTACTTC
NA,TRBD1,TRBV5-6,TRBJ1-2,CASSLGQGDYGYTF,TGTGCCAGCAGCCTCGGACAGGGCGACTATGGCTACACCTTC
NA,NA,TRBV27,TRBJ1-4,CASYPGGSGPNEKLFF,TGTGCCAGCTACCCCGGGGGGTCAGGGCCTAATGAAAAACTGTTTTTT
NA,TRBD2,TRBV4-1,TRBJ2-7,CASSRTSGSIGTYEQYF,TGCGCCAGCAGTCGGACTAGCGGGAGCATTGGGACCTACGAGCAGTACTTC
NA,NA,TRBV27,TRBJ1-2,CASFQPGVPHGYTF,TGTGCCAGCTTTCAACCGGGGGTCCCTCATGGCTACACCTTC
medium-sized,TRBD2,TRBV27,TRBJ2-7,CASSSPLAGSYEQYF,TGTGCCAGCAGTTCCCCTCTAGCGGGGTCCTACGAGCAGTACTTC
once,NA,TRBV19,TRBJ1-2,CASSIDIGKRWYGYTF,TGTGCCAGTAGTATAGATATAGGCAAGCGGTGGTATGGCTACACCTTC
few,NA,TRBV18,TRBJ2-2,CASSPAGELFF,TGTGCCAGCTCACCGGCCGGGGAGCTGTTTTTT
NA,TRBD2,TRBV4-3,TRBJ2-3,CASSQGVLAGIDTQYF,TGCGCCAGCAGCCAAGGGGTGCTAGCGGGGATCGATACGCAGTATTTT
NA,NA,TRBV28,TRBJ2-7,CASSPSRPGGPYEQYF,TGTGCCAGCAGCCCTTCCCGGCCCGGGGGACCCTACGAGCAGTACTTC
NA,NA,TRBV19,TRBJ1-5,CASSIWGSNQPQHF,TGTGCCAGTAGTATATGGGGAAGCAATCAGCCCCAGCATTTT
NA,TRBD2,TRBV7-2,TRBJ2-3,CASSLMGEGNTQYF,TGTGCCAGCAGCTTAATGGGGGAGGGGAATACGCAGTATTTT
NA,NA,TRBV7-3,TRBJ1-2,CASSLQGRSGYTF,TGTGCCAGCAGCTTACAGGGGAGGAGCGGCTACACCTTC
few,NA,TRBV7-3,TRBJ1-1,CASSLWVPRTLRKMNTEAFF,TGTGCCAGCAGCTTATGGGTCCCTCGGACACTCCGGAAAATGAACACTGAAGCTTTCTTT
NA,TRBD1,TRBV6-5,TRBJ1-5,CASSYTGVFQPQHF,TGTGCCAGCAGTTACACAGGGGTTTTTCAGCCCCAGCATTTT
few,NA,TRBV4-2,TRBJ1-2,CASSQDSVVAADGYTF,TGTGCCAGCAGCCAAGATAGCGTAGTCGCAGCAGATGGCTACACCTTC
NA,TRBD1,TRBV5-1,TRBJ2-7,CASSLISVPGQGTYEQYF,TGCGCCAGCAGCTTGATAAGTGTCCCTGGACAGGGTACCTACGAGCAGTACTTC
NA,TRBD2,TRBV7-2,TRBJ2-7,CASSLGLARDEQYF,TGTGCCAGCAGCTTAGGACTAGCGCGCGACGAGCAGTACTTC
NA,NA,TRBV2,TRBJ1-2,CASSAQYGYTF,TGTGCCAGCAGTGCCCAGTATGGCTACACCTTC
NA,NA,TRBV5-8,TRBJ1-2,CASSSNRVSVSGYTF,TGTGCCAGCAGCTCCAACAGGGTATCGGTAAGTGGCTACACCTTC
NA,TRBD1,TRBV7-9,TRBJ1-2,CASSSFQRDRGNYGYTF,TGTGCCAGCAGCTCCTTCCAAAGGGACAGGGGCAACTATGGCTACACCTTC
NA,NA,TRBV7-9,TRBJ2-5,CASSLSIAANQETQYF,TGTGCCAGCAGCTTAAGTATAGCGGCCAACCAAGAGACCCAGTACTTC
NA,NA,TRBV2,TRBJ1-2,CASLRDLTNYGYTF,TGTGCCAGCCTAAGGGACTTGACTAACTATGGCTACACCTTC
NA,NA,TRBV7-8,TRBJ1-1,CASSLSRPSKGTEAFF,TGTGCCAGCAGCTTATCAAGGCCCTCCAAGGGCACTGAAGCTTTCTTT
NA,NA,TRBV4-1,TRBJ2-1,CASSQGTSGDLQFF,TGCGCCAGCAGCCAGGGGACCTCAGGCGACCTCCAGTTCTTC
NA,NA,TRBV27,TRBJ2-3,CASSSRITNRRRSDTQYF,TGTGCCAGCAGTTCGCGAATCACCAATCGACGACGGTCAGATACGCAGTATTTT
NA,TRBD1,TRBV7-2,TRBJ2-3,CASSIGQGPDTQYF,TGTGCCAGCAGCATAGGACAGGGCCCAGATACGCAGTATTTT
NA,NA,TRBV11-2,TRBJ1-3,CASSLGFSGNTIYF,TGTGCCAGCAGCTTAGGTTTCTCTGGAAACACCATATATTTT
NA,NA,TRBV5-6,TRBJ2-3,CASTTGGRSDTQYF,TGTGCCAGCACCACTGGGGGCAGGTCAGATACGCAGTATTTT
NA,NA,TRBV10-3,TRBJ1-3,CAISESQGFAGNTIYF,TGTGCCATCAGTGAGTCTCAGGGGTTTGCTGGAAACACCATATATTTT
NA,NA,TRBV11-2,TRBJ2-1,CASSLVSGYGGHNEQFF,TGTGCCAGCAGCTTAGTGAGCGGTTATGGGGGACACAATGAGCAGTTCTTC
few,NA,TRBV7-9,TRBJ1-3,CASSFQNTIYF,TGTGCCAGCAGCTTCCAAAACACCATATATTTT
NA,TRBD1,TRBV23-1,TRBJ1-5,CASSQNTNTGQRNQPQHF,TGCGCCAGCAGTCAAAATACCAACACGGGACAGAGGAATCAGCCCCAGCATTTT
once,NA,TRBV5-1,TRBJ2-2,CASSLAAGRYTGELFF,TGCGCCAGCAGCTTGGCGGCAGGGAGATACACCGGGGAGCTGTTTTTT